This TCR beta chain was sequenced during a study of OX40 agonist ivuxolimab in advanced cancers. Background on the study: Ivuxolimab, an antibody that agonizes OX40 (CD134), was administered to the patients. Every 2 weeks, patients received ivuxolimab intravenously, dosed at 0.01 to 10 mg/kg. Dose-escalation patients had hepatocellular carcinoma, melanoma, renal cell or head and neck cancer.

Repertoires were generated with immunoSEQ multiplex PCR, while TCRdb's copy carries only in-frame clones and drops some. The sample records over 45,000 clones, 65% to 85% being singletons. Deletions cut 0 bases from V and 0 bases from J, with 9 bases between. The CDR3 sequence is 15 residues long. Germline assignment: CDR1 SGDLS and CDR2 YYNGEE. The sample consisted of CD4+ or CD8+ T cells sorted from blood, taken in a trial of the OX40 agonist ivuxolimab. The gene calls are TRBV9 and TRBJ1-1; D is possibly TRBD1 (5 bases). The receptor's source is an adult with an advanced solid tumor such as melanoma, head and neck, liver or kidney cancer. CDR3 sequence (DNA): TGTGCCAGCAGCGTAGAAGGGGTAATGAACACTGAAGCTTTCTTT. Its protein product is CASSVEGVMNTEAFF.